This T cell receptor (beta chain) was recorded in a study of siplizumab effects on memory and regulatory T cells. Whole-study findings and limits: The study found naive T cells seemingly more diverse than memory cells and seemingly major alloresponse contributors.

Method: immunoSEQ multiplex PCR; TCRdb's copy keeps in-frame clones and lacks some. The table has approximately 70,000 clones, 91% seen once. This CDR3 has 12 residues. CDR1 and CDR2 from the germline V gene are SEHNR and FQNEAQ (reference sequence). Trimming took off 8 bases at V and 2 bases at J, with 9 bases between the two ends. This clone was picked up a small number of times. The antigen is not known. This clonotype was obtained from a human donor in good health. This chain uses TRBV7-9 with TRBJ1-2; D not resolved. The source material was CD8+ T cells sorted from blood. This chain's CDR3 is CASLPENYGYTF. CDR3 bases: TGTGCCAGCCTCCCTGAAAACTATGGCTACACCTTC.